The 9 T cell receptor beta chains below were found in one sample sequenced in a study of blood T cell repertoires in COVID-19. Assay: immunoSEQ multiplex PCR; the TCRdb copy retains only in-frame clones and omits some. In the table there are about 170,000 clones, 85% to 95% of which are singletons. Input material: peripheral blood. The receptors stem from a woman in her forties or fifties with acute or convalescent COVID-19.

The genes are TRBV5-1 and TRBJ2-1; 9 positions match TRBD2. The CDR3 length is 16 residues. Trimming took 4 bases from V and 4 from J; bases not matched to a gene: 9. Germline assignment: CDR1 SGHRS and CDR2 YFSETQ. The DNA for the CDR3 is TGCGCCAGCAGCCTGACCTTAGCGGGGGTATACAATGAGCAGTTCTTC. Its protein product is CASSLTLAGVYNEQFF.

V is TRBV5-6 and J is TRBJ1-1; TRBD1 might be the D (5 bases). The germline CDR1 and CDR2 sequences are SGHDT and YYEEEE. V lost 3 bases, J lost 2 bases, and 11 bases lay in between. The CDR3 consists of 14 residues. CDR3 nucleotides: TGTGCCAGCAGCTGGGGCGGGGGAAACACTGAAGCTTTCTTT. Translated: CASSWGGGNTEAFF.

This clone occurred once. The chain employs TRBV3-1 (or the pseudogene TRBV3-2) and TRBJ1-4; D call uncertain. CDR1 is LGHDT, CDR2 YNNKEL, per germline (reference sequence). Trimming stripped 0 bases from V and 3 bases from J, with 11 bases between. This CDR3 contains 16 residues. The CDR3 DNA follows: TGTGCCAGCAGCCAAGAACCAACAGAGCCTAATGAAAAACTGTTTTTT. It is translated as CASSQEPTEPNEKLFF.

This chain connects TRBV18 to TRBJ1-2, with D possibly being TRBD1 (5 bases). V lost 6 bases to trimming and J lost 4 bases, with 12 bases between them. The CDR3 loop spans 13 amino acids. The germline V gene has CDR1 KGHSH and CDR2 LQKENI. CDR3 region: CASSPDTFYGYTF. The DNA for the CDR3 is TGTGCCAGCTCCCCGGACACCTTCTATGGCTACACCTTC.

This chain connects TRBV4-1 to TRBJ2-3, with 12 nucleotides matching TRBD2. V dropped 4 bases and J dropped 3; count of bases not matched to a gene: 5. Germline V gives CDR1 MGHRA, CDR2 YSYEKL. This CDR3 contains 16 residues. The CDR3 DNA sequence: TGCGCCAGCAGCCTAACGACTAGCGGGGGAACAGATACGCAGTATTTT. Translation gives CASSLTTSGGTDTQYF.

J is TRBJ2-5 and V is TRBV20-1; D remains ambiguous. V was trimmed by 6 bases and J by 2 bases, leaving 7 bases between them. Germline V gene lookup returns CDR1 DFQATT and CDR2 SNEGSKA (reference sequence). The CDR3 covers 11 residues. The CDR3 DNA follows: TGCAGTGCCGGGTCTCAAGAGACCCAGTACTTC. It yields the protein CSAGSQETQYF.

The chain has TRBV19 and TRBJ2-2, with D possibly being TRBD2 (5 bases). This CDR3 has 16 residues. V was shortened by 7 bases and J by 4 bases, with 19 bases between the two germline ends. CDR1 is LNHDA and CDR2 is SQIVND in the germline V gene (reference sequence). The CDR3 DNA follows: TGTGCCAGTACCCTGGGGAGCCTGACGGTCACCGGGGAGCTGTTTTTT. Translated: CASTLGSLTVTGELFF.

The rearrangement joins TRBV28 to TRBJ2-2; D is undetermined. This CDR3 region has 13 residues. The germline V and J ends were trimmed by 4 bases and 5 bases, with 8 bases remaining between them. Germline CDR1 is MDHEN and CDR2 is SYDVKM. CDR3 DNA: TGTGCCAGCAGTTCTGAGAGAACCGGGGAGCTGTTTTTT. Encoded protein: CASSSERTGELFF.

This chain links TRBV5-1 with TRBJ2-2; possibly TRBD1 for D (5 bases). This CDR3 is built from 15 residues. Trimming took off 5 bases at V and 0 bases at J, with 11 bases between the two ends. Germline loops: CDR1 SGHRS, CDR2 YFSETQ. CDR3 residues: CASSQGSTNTGELFF. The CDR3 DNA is TGCGCCAGCAGTCAGGGAAGCACGAACACCGGGGAGCTGTTTTTT.